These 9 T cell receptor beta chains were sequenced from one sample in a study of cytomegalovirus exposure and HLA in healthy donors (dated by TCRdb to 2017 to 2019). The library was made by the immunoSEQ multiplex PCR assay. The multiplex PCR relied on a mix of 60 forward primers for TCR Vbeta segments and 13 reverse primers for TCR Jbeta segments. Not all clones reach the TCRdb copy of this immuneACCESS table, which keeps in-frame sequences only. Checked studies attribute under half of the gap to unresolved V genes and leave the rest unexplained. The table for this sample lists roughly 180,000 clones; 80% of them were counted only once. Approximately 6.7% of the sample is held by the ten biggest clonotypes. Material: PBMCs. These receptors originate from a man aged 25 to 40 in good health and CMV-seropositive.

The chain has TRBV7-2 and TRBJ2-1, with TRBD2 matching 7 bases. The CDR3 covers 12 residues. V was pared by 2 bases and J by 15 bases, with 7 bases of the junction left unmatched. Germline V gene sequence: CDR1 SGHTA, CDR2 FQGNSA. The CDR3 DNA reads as TGTGCCAGCAGCTTAAGCGGCGGGAGTAGGTTCTTC. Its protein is CASSLSGGSRFF.

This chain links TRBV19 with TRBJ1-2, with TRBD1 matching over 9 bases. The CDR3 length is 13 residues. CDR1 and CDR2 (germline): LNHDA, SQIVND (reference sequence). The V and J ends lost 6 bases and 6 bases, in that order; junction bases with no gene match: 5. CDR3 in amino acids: CASSPGTGNGYTF. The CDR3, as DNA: TGTGCCAGTAGCCCCGGGACAGGGAATGGCTACACCTTC.

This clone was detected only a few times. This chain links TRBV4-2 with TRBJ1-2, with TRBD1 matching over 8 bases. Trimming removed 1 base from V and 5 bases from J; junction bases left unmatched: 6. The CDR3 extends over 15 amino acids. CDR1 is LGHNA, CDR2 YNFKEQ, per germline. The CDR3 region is CASSQAGQGRYGYTF. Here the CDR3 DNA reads TGTGCCAGCAGCCAAGCCGGACAGGGAAGATATGGCTACACCTTC.

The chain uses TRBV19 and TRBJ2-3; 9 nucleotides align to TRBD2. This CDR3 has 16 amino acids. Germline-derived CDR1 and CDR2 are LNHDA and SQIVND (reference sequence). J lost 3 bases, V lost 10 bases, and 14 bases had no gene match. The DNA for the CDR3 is TGTGCCACCTCACCCCATAGCGGGAGCTTTACAGATACGCAGTATTTT. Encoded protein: CATSPHSGSFTDTQYF. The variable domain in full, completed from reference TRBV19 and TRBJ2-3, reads DGGITQSPKYLFRKEGQNVTLSCEQNLNHDAMYWYRQDPGQGLRLIYYSQIVNDFQKGDIAEGYSVSREKKESFPLTVTSAQKNPTAFYLCATSPHSGSFTDTQYFGPGTRLTVL.

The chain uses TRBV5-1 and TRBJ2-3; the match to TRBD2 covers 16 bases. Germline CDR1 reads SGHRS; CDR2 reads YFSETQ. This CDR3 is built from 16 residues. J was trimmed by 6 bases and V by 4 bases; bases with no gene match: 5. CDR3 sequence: CASSPGTSGGADTQYF. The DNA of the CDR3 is TGCGCCAGCAGCCCCGGGACTAGCGGGGGGGCTGATACGCAGTATTTT.

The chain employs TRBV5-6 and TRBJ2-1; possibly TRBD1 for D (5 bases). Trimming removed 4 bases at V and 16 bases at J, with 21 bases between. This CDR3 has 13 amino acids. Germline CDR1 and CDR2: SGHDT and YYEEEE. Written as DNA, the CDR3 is TGTGCCAGCAGCGCTCAACAGGCCCCCAGTTCTTTCTTC. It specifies CASSAQQAPSSFF.

CDR3 protein: CASSTSRGRYTGELFF. DNA for the CDR3: TGTGCCAGCAGTACCTCCCGCGGGAGGTACACCGGGGAGCTGTTTTTT. This sequence joins TRBV7-2 and TRBJ2-2, with 8 positions matching TRBD2. J lost 3 bases, V lost 6 bases, and 9 bases had no gene match. CDR1 SGHTA and CDR2 FQGNSA come from the germline V gene. The CDR3 spans 16 residues.

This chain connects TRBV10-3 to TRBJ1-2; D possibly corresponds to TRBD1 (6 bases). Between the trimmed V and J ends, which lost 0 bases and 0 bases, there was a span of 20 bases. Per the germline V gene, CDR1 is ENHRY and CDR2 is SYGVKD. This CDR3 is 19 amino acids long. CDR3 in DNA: TGTGCCATCAGTGAGTCAAACTACAGGGTTAGATCCCCTAACTATGGCTACACCTTC. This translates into CAISESNYRVRSPNYGYTF.

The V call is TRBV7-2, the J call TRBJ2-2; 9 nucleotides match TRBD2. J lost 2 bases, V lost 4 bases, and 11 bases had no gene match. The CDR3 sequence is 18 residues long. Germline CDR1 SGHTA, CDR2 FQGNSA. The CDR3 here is CASSSGTSPPKNTGELFF. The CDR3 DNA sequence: TGTGCCAGCAGCTCCGGGACTAGCCCTCCAAAAAACACCGGGGAGCTGTTTTTT.